A selection of T cell receptor beta chains follows, all from one sample in a study of cytomegalovirus exposure and HLA in healthy donors. Only in-frame clones appear in the TCRdb table, and some are missing; sequencing was by immunoSEQ multiplex PCR. The profile covers 150,000 to 200,000 clones, with roughly 80% appearing a single time and 2.5% to 3.5% taken by the ten largest. Sequencing was carried out using PBMCs. Receptors were obtained from a male donor in good health and CMV-seronegative. Both conserved end residues are part of each CDR3. A D gene is named only where the DNA matches it firmly. For some rows the clone size is stated as once, few or many, or as a class when expanded; others skip it.

CDR3: CASSSTSSGNTIYF; DNA: TGTGCCAGCAGTTCCACCAGCTCTGGAAACACCATATATTTT; J: TRBJ1-3; V: TRBV6-5; D: .; size: few
CDR3: CASSLRGGTPRTPQYF; DNA: TGCGCCAGCAGCTTGCGGGGCGGGACCCCAAGGACTCCCCAGTACTTC; J: TRBJ2-5; V: TRBV5-1; D: .; size: .
CDR3: CASSYTREPGSYGYTF; DNA: TGTGCCAGCAGTTACACCCGGGAGCCTGGGTCCTATGGCTACACCTTC; J: TRBJ1-2; V: TRBV2; D: .; size: .
CDR3: CASSLRGSYTDTQYF; DNA: TGTGCCAGCAGTTTAAGGGGCAGTTACACAGATACGCAGTATTTT; J: TRBJ2-3; V: TRBV27; D: .; size: .
CDR3: CASSLRGDSNQPQHF; DNA: TGTGCCAGTAGTCTCCGCGGGGATAGCAATCAGCCCCAGCATTTT; J: TRBJ1-5; V: TRBV19; D: .; size: .
CDR3: CASSAHLAGADYEQYF; DNA: TGTGCCAGCAGTGCTCATCTAGCGGGAGCTGACTACGAGCAGTACTTC; J: TRBJ2-7; V: TRBV27; D: TRBD2; size: once
CDR3: CASRIITGGSVYNEQFF; DNA: TGTGCCAGCAGGATTATCACAGGGGGCAGTGTTTACAATGAGCAGTTCTTC; J: TRBJ2-1; V: TRBV2; D: TRBD1; size: .
CDR3: CASSFGGGTYGYTF; DNA: TGCGCCAGCAGCTTCGGGGGGGGAACCTATGGCTACACCTTC; J: TRBJ1-2; V: TRBV5-1; D: .; size: .
CDR3: CASSLRGSGANVLTF; DNA: TGTGCCAGCAGCTTGCGGGGCTCTGGGGCCAACGTCCTGACTTTC; J: TRBJ2-6; V: TRBV5-8; D: .; size: once
CDR3: CASSGQGRAFF; DNA: TGTGCCAGCAGTGGACAGGGAAGAGCTTTCTTT; J: TRBJ1-1; V: TRBV28; D: TRBD1; size: .
CDR3: CASSQKGLAGQETQYF; DNA: TGTGCCAGCAGCCAAAAGGGACTAGCGGGTCAAGAGACCCAGTACTTC; J: TRBJ2-5; V: TRBV7-3; D: TRBD2; size: .
CDR3: CASSPGTGYSPLHF; DNA: TGCGCCAGCAGCCCGGGGACAGGGTATTCACCCCTCCACTTT; J: TRBJ1-6; V: TRBV5-1; D: TRBD1; size: .
CDR3: CVSKKERDGELFF; DNA: TGTGTATCAAAGAAGGAGAGGGACGGGGAGCTGTTTTTT; J: TRBJ2-2; V: TRBV2; D: .; size: .
CDR3: CASSQGGNEKLFF; DNA: TGTGCCAGCAGCCAGGGGGGTAATGAAAAACTGTTTTTT; J: TRBJ1-4; V: TRBV7-2; D: TRBD1; size: .
CDR3: CASGRRANEQYF; DNA: TGTGCTTCCGGACGGAGGGCCAACGAGCAGTACTTC; J: TRBJ2-7; V: TRBV27; D: .; size: .
CDR3: CASSLSQGINYGYTF; DNA: TGTGCCAGCAGTTTATCCCAGGGGATAAACTATGGCTACACCTTC; J: TRBJ1-2; V: TRBV28; D: .; size: once
CDR3: CASSSTGVGSYEQYF; DNA: TGTGCCAGCAGTTCCACAGGGGTGGGCTCCTACGAGCAGTACTTC; J: TRBJ2-7; V: TRBV28; D: TRBD1; size: .